Reported below is one T cell receptor beta chain. This sequence may be a read error, since a much larger clone differs from it by one base. This sample was taken from a study of kidney transplant recipient with SARS-CoV-2 infection. MiXCR, run by TCRdb on the reads, gives a single entry per CDR3 protein. The sample includes 200,000 to 300,000 distinct CDR3 sequences, under 35% of them seen just once. The ends were cut back, 5 bases at V and 6 bases at J, with 17 bases in the middle. CDR3 length equals 14 residues. The germline V gene has CDR1 SNHLY and CDR2 FYNNEI. V is TRBV2 and J is TRBJ2-7; D unresolved. This clonotype originated in a male patient younger than 45 who had COVID-19 and was a kidney transplant recipient. Among the T cells, some may be from the graft donor. The material was a blood sample, obtained at baseline and between days 110 and 120 from a kidney transplant recipient. CDR3 DNA sequence: TGTGCCAGCAGTTTGGAGCCGCCGCCCTCCGAGCAGTACTTC. Translated: CASSLEPPPSEQYF.